This entry concerns a single TCR beta chain. Its antigen is currently not known. Per-base quality was not reported, and no clone a single base away is much larger than it. The immunoSEQ Assay, a bias-controlled multiplex PCR, was used to amplify TCRbeta CDR3 regions from genomic DNA. The paper's data handling went like this. The number of nucleated cells in each sample was estimated by amplification of reference gene primers within the assay. To quantify the absolute abundance of each unique TCRbeta CDR3 rearrangement, sequence reads were collapsed and filtered. For each sample, productive Simpson clonality was calculated by taking the square root of Simpson's diversity index across productive rearrangements. TCRdb carries this immuneACCESS record with in-frame sequences only. Its versions omit some clonotypes, under half of them owing to an unresolved V gene in the studies checked, with the rest unexplained. Clonal size and the V and J genes are those of that table, whereas D and trimming came from the DNA. In this sample the table shows roughly 250,000 clones, around 90% of which occur a single time. Approximately 3% of the sample is in the top ten clones.

This specimen belongs to a study of blood T cell repertoires in COVID-19 (dated by TCRdb to 2018 to 2021). Looking at the study overall: The collaborator samples originated in the United States, Italy and Spain and spanned the acute and convalescent phases of COVID-19. The prospective study material was composed of cDNA or gDNA derived from T cells, B-cell-depleted T cells, or PBMCs. The dataset comprised deeply sampled blood TCRbeta repertoires from subjects exposed to, actively infected with, or recovered from COVID-19. The repertoires were released in a freely available public database meant as a resource for research on the immune response to SARS-CoV-2. Samples came from the ongoing ImmuneRACE study (first 160 participants) plus 1,254 subjects from 6 global collaborators. The sample metadata nearly always contained a de-identified subject ID, COVID-19 status, age in years and sex. Where HLA class I and class II types were available, the types were taken from metadata supplied by the sample provider, not from assay-based typing. General conclusions and limits of the study: Clinical and demographic metadata were provided uncurated, with the amount varying by source and participant.

Trimming costs V 5 bases and J 4 bases, and their ends lie 18 bases apart. From its cysteine to its phenylalanine, the CDR3 spans 16 amino acids. This entry keeps only the CDR3 DNA: 48 bases, framed from base 1. CDR1 and CDR2 are drawn from the germline V gene (reference sequence): MNHNY, SVGAGI. Enrolling through a virtual design, the prospective study's participants ranged in age from roughly 18 to 89 years and lived across some 22 United States geographic areas. Cohort assignment in the prospective study relied on participant-reported clinical history from a screening survey and a study questionnaire. ImmuneRACE Cohort 3 recovered participants were defined by two consecutive negative NP/OP PCR tests, healthcare professional clearance, or symptom resolution. In the prospective study, whole blood, serum and a nasopharyngeal or oropharyngeal swab were collected from each participant by mobile phlebotomists. Participants in the prospective study had the option to provide additional blood draws and questionnaires over a roughly two-month period. Blood samples from the prospective study were shipped frozen or at room temperature prior to DNA extraction.

Recombination connected TRBV6-6 to TRBJ1-3; the D gene identity is not certain. The sequencing sample was made of PBMCs or T cells enriched from blood (not recorded which). The TCR comes from a woman in her fifties or sixties who had recovered from COVID-19. The DNA is TGTGCCAGCAGTGGCGGGCAGACGGGAACGGGAAACACCATATATTTT. This gives the protein CASSGGQTGTGNTIYF.